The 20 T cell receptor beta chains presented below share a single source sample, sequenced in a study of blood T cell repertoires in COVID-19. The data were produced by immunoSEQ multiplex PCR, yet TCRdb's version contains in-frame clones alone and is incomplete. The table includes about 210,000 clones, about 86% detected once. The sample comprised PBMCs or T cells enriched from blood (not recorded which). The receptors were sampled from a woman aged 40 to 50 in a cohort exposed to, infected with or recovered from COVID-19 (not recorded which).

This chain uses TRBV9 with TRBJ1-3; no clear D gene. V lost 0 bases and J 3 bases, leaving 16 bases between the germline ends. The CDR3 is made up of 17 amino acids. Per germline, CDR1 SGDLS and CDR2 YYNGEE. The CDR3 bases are TGTGCCAGCAGCGTAGTGGCGAGCCCCGGCGGTGGAAACACCATATATTTT. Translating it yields CASSVVASPGGGNTIYF.

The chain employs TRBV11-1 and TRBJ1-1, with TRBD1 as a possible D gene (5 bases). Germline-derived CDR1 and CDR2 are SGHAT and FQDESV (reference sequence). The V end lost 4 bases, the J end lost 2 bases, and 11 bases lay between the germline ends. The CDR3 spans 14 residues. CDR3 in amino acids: CASSSRAGNTEAFF. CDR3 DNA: TGTGCCAGCAGCTCCAGGGCGGGAAACACTGAAGCTTTCTTT.

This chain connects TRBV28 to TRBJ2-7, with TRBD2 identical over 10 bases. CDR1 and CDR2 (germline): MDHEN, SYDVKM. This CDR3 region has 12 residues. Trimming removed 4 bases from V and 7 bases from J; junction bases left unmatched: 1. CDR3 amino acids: CASSSGLAEQYF. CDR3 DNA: TGTGCCAGCAGTTCGGGACTAGCGGAGCAGTACTTC.

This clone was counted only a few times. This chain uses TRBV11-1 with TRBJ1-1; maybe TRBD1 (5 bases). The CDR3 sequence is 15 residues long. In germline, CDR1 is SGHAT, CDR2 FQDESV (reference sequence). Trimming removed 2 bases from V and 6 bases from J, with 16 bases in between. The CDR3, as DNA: TGTGCCAGCAGCTTATCTCCGGGCAGGGTATCTGAAGCTTTCTTT. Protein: CASSLSPGRVSEAFF.

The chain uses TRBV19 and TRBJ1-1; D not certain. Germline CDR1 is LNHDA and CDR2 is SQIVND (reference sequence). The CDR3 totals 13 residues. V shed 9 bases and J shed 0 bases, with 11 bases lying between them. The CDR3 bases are TGTGCCAGCACCCGGTTCATGAACACTGAAGCTTTCTTT. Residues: CASTRFMNTEAFF.

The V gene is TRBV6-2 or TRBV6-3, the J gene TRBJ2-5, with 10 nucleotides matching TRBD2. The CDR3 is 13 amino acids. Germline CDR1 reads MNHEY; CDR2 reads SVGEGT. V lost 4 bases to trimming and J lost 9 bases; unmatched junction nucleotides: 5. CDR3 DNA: TGTGCCAGCAGTTTAGCGGGGGGACCGTCCCAGTACTTC. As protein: CASSLAGGPSQYF.

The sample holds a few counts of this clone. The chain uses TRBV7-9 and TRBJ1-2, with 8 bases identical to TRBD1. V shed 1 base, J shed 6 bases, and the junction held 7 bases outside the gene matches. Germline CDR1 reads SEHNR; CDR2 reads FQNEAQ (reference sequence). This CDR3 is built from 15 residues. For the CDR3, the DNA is TGTGCCAGCAGCTTAGTTTCAGGGGGCGAGGATGGCTACACCTTC. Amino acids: CASSLVSGGEDGYTF.

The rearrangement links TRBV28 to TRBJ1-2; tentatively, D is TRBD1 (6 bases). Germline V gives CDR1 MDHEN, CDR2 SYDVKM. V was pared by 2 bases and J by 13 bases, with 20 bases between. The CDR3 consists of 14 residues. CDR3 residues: CASSLGSPTGPGTF. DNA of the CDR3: TGTGCCAGCAGTTTAGGTTCCCCGACAGGTCCGGGCACCTTC.

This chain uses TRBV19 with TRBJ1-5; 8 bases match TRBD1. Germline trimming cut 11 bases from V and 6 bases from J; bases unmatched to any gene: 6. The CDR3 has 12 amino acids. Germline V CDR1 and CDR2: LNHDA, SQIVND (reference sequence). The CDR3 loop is CAARTGSQPQHF. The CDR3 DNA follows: TGTGCCGCCCGGACAGGGAGTCAGCCCCAGCATTTT.

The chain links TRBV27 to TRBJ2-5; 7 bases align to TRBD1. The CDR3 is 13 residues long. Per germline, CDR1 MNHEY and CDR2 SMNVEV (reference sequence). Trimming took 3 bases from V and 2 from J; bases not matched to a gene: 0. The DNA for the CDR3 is TGTGCCAGCAGTTTGGACAGGCAAGAGACCCAGTACTTC. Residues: CASSLDRQETQYF.

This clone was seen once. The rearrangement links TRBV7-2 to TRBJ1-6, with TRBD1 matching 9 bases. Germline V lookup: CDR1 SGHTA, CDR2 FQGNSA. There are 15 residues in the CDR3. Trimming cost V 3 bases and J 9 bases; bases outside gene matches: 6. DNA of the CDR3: TGTGCCAGCAGCTTTCAAGGGACAGGGCTTTCACCCCTCCACTTT. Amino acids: CASSFQGTGLSPLHF.

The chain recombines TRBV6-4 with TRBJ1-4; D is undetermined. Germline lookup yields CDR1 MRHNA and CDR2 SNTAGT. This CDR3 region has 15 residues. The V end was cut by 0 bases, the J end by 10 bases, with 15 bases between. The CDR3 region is CASSDSVGPTGKLFF. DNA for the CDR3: TGTGCCAGCAGTGACTCTGTTGGTCCGACGGGAAAACTGTTTTTT.

CDR3 amino acids: CASSPRQGALRRNTEAFF. CDR3 DNA sequence: TGTGCCAGCAGCCCTAGACAGGGGGCTCTCAGGCGGAACACTGAAGCTTTCTTT. The chain is built from TRBV5-4 and TRBJ1-1; 10 bases agree with TRBD1. V shed 4 bases and J 1 base; nucleotides not matched to a gene: 13. Germline lookup yields CDR1 SGHNT and CDR2 YYREEE (reference sequence). The CDR3 sequence is 18 residues long.

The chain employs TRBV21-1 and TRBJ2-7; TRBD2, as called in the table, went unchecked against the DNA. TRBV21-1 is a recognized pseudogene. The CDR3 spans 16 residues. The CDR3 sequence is CASSKLDCAWPYEQYF. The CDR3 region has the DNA TGTGCCAGCAGCAAACTGGACTGCGCGTGGCCCTACGAGCAGTACTTC.

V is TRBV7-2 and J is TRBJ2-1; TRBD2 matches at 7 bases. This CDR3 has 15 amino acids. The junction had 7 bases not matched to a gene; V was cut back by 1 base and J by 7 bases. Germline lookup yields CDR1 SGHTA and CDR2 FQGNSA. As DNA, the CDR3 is TGTGCCAGCAGCTTAGGGCTAGCGGTAGGGAATGAGCAGTTCTTC. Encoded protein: CASSLGLAVGNEQFF.

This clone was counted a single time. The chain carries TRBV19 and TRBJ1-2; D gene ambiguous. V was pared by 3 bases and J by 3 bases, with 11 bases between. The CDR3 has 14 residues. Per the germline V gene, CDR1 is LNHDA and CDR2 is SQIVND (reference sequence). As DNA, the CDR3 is TGTGCCAGTAGTATTGAGGCAGTCGACTATGGCTACACCTTC. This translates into CASSIEAVDYGYTF.

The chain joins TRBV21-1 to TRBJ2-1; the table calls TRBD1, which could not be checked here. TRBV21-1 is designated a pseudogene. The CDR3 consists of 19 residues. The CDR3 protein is CASSKARDRGLYFYNEQFF. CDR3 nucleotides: TGTGCCAGCAGCAAAGCTAGGGACAGGGGGCTCTATTTCTACAATGAGCAGTTCTTC.

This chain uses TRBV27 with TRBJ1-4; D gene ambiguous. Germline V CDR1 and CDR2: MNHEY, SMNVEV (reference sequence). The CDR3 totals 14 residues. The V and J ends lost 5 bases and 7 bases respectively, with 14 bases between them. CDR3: CASSPGREGEKLFF. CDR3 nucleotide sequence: TGTGCCAGCAGTCCCGGACGGGAGGGTGAAAAACTGTTTTTT.

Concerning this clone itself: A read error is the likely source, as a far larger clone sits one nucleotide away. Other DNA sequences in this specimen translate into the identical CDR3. The CDR3 spells CASSSSSYEQYF. In nucleotides, the CDR3 is TGTGCCAGCAGCTCTAGCTCCTACGAGCAGTACTTC. The chain combines TRBV7-2 with TRBJ2-7; D remains unclear. The CDR3 runs 12 residues. The germline CDR1 and CDR2 sequences are SGHTA and FQGNSA. The V and J ends lost 4 bases and 0 bases respectively, with 4 bases between them.

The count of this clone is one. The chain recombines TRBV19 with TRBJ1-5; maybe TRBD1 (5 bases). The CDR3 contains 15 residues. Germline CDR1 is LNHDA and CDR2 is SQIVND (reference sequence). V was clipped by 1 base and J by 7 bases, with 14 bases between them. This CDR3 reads CASSIVSQGSQPQHF. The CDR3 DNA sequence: TGTGCCAGTAGTATAGTCTCCCAGGGTTCGCAGCCCCAGCATTTT.